One and the same sample provided the 27 T cell receptor beta chains below, sequenced in a study of blood T cell repertoires in COVID-19. Libraries were prepared by immunoSEQ multiplex PCR; TCRdb keeps only in-frame clonotypes and omits some of them. The data contain 120,000 to 150,000 clones, around 83% of them singletons. Sequenced: peripheral blood. These receptors were collected from a woman aged 55-69 years with acute or convalescent COVID-19.

This rearrangement joins TRBV11-1 to TRBJ1-1; D is uncertain. Trimming left V 0 bases short and J 12 bases short, with 14 bases between. From germline, CDR1 is SGHAT and CDR2 FQDESV (reference sequence). This CDR3 is built from 13 residues. The CDR3 coding sequence is TGTGCCAGCAGCTTAGCGCCAAGGAGTGGGTCTTTCTTT. This gives the protein CASSLAPRSGSFF.

The chain uses TRBV6-6 and TRBJ2-7, with D possibly TRBD2 on 6 matching bases. V shed 6 bases and J shed 2 bases, with 11 bases lying between them. The CDR3 loop spans 13 amino acids. Germline lookup yields CDR1 MNHNY and CDR2 SVGAGI (reference sequence). CDR3 coding DNA: TGTGCCAGCAGGGACCCGGGGGCCTACGAGCAGTACTTC. Protein: CASRDPGAYEQYF.

This chain joins TRBV6-5 and TRBJ2-2; no clear D gene. Trimming took 8 bases from V and 0 from J, leaving 13 bases between them. This CDR3 is 15 amino acids long. Germline CDR1 and CDR2: MNHEY and SVGAGI. The CDR3 DNA sequence: TGTGCCAGCCACTTAAGATCGACGAACACCGGGGAGCTGTTTTTT. It is translated as CASHLRSTNTGELFF.

The J gene is TRBJ1-2, the V gene TRBV14, with 12 bases aligning to TRBD1. Losses at the gene ends were 3 bases for V and 5 bases for J; bases not matched to a gene: 7. The length of the CDR3 is 16 residues. The germline V gene encodes CDR1 SGHDN and CDR2 FVKESK. In DNA form, the CDR3 reads TGTGCCAGCAGCCAGGGGGACAGGGGGCGTCGGTATGGCTACACCTTC. This sequence encodes CASSQGDRGRRYGYTF. The full variable domain, with the rest looked up from reference TRBV14 and TRBJ1-2, is EAGVTQFPSHSVIEKGQTVTLRCDPISGHDNLYWYRRVMGKEIKFLLHFVKESKQDESGMPNNRFLAERTGGTYSTLKVQPAELEDSGVYFCASSQGDRGRRYGYTFGSGTRLTVV.

This clone came up many times. The chain carries TRBV4-3 and TRBJ1-3, with D possibly being TRBD1 (5 bases). The CDR3 consists of 17 residues. Germline CDR1 and CDR2: LGHNA and YSLEER. Trimming stripped 0 bases from V and 0 bases from J, with 12 bases between. DNA of the CDR3: TGCGCCAGCAGCCAAGATTGGGGCTTCGGCTCTGGAAACACCATATATTTT. Translated: CASSQDWGFGSGNTIYF.

This sequence joins TRBV6-2 or TRBV6-3 and TRBJ1-2; D is undetermined. Germline V lookup: CDR1 MNHEY, CDR2 SVGEGT. V was trimmed by 2 bases and J by 4 bases, leaving 5 bases between them. The CDR3 has 12 amino acids. The CDR3 spells CASSYVAYGYTF. Written as DNA, the CDR3 is TGTGCCAGCAGTTACGTAGCCTATGGCTACACCTTC.

The chain uses TRBV30 and TRBJ2-2; perhaps TRBD1 as D (7 bases). The CDR3 spans 18 residues. Trimming cost V 0 bases and J 5 bases, with 22 bases left between them. Germline V gene lookup returns CDR1 GTSNPN and CDR2 SVGIG (reference sequence). The CDR3 sequence: CAWSVRGLAGGGTGELFF. CDR3 DNA sequence: TGTGCCTGGAGTGTACGGGGGTTGGCAGGGGGAGGTACCGGGGAGCTGTTTTTT.

This chain joins TRBV4-1 and TRBJ1-1; D unclear. Trimming cost V 0 bases and J 2 bases, with 10 bases left between them. CDR1 is MGHRA, CDR2 YSYEKL, per germline. CDR3 size: 15 residues. The chain's CDR3 is CASSQDRTVNTEAFF. CDR3 bases: TGCGCCAGCAGCCAAGATCGAACAGTAAACACTGAAGCTTTCTTT.

The chain has TRBV28 and TRBJ1-3; D is unclear. This CDR3 comprises 15 residues. Trimming shortened V by 2 bases and J by 0 bases, and 8 bases separated the two germline ends. CDR1 and CDR2 (germline): MDHEN, SYDVKM. The CDR3 protein is CASSLRRDSGNTIYF. In DNA, the CDR3 is TGTGCCAGCAGTTTAAGACGGGACTCTGGAAACACCATATATTTT.

The chain employs TRBV6-5 and TRBJ1-2, with no clear D. This CDR3 spans 14 amino acids. The V and J ends lost 6 bases and 4 bases respectively, with 15 bases between them. Germline V gene data show CDR1 as MNHEY and CDR2 as SVGAGI. The CDR3 is CASSSPHGGYGYTF. The DNA of the CDR3 is TGTGCCAGCAGCTCGCCCCACGGCGGCTATGGCTACACCTTC.

This clone was detected a few times. This chain uses TRBV7-2 with TRBJ1-6; D remains ambiguous. Germline lookup yields CDR1 SGHTA and CDR2 FQGNSA. The CDR3 sequence is 13 residues long. The ends were cut back, 5 bases at V and 7 bases at J, with 9 bases in the middle. This chain's CDR3 is CASSATQNSPLHF. CDR3 bases: TGTGCCAGCAGCGCCACCCAGAATTCACCCCTCCACTTT.

The chain couples TRBV15 to TRBJ1-5; D possibly corresponds to TRBD1 (6 bases). V lost 3 bases, J lost 5 bases, and 14 bases lay in between. The CDR3 totals 15 residues. Germline V CDR1 and CDR2: LNHNV, YYDKDF (reference sequence). As DNA, the CDR3 is TGTGCCACCAGCAGGGACTCCCAGGGGTATCAGCCCCAGCATTTT. Its translation: CATSRDSQGYQPQHF.

This chain links TRBV5-1 with TRBJ1-6; D is undetermined. The CDR3 is 14 amino acids. V lost 4 bases and J lost 8, with 13 bases in between. CDR1 is SGHRS, CDR2 YFSETQ, per germline. The CDR3 DNA sequence: TGCGCCAGCAGCCCCGGAGTGGTAGATTCACCCCTCCACTTT. It codes for CASSPGVVDSPLHF.

The chain uses TRBV11-3 and TRBJ1-4; 8 positions agree with TRBD1. Germline V gene data show CDR1 as SGHNT and CDR2 as YENEEA. V was pared by 3 bases and J by 13 bases, with 4 bases of the junction left unmatched. The CDR3 runs to 12 residues. CDR3: CASSFTGGGLFF. The CDR3 DNA reads as TGTGCCAGCAGCTTCACAGGGGGTGGACTGTTTTTT.

The chain carries TRBV19 and TRBJ2-3; 7 bases map to TRBD1. The V and J ends lost 9 bases and 1 base, in that order; junction bases with no gene match: 4. In germline, CDR1 is LNHDA, CDR2 SQIVND (reference sequence). The CDR3 has 13 amino acids. The CDR3 protein is CASLDRRTDTQYF. Here the CDR3 DNA reads TGTGCCAGCCTGGACAGGCGCACAGATACGCAGTATTTT.

This clone was observed once. This chain connects TRBV21-1 to TRBJ2-3; no DNA check was done on the table's D call, TRBD2. TRBV21-1 is deemed a pseudogene. This CDR3 spans 19 amino acids. The CDR3 DNA sequence: TGTGCCAGCAGCTCCCAACCCCATCCAGCGGGGGGCCGGGCAGATACGCAGTATTTT. It encodes CASSSQPHPAGGRADTQYF.

The chain is built from TRBV19 and TRBJ2-3; TRBD1 might be the D (5 bases). CDR3 length equals 16 residues. V lost 6 bases to trimming and J lost 0 bases, with 16 bases between them. From germline, CDR1 is LNHDA and CDR2 SQIVND (reference sequence). The CDR3 nucleotides read TGTGCCAGTAGGTGGTCTGGGGCCCTGAGCACAGATACGCAGTATTTT. Amino acids: CASRWSGALSTDTQYF. Together with reference TRBV19 and TRBJ2-3, the CDR3 gives the full variable domain: DGGITQSPKYLFRKEGQNVTLSCEQNLNHDAMYWYRQDPGQGLRLIYYSQIVNDFQKGDIAEGYSVSREKKESFPLTVTSAQKNPTAFYLCASRWSGALSTDTQYFGPGTRLTVL.

The chain recombines TRBV7-9 with TRBJ2-3; the match to TRBD2 covers 7 bases. Germline loops: CDR1 SEHNR, CDR2 FQNEAQ (reference sequence). The CDR3 spans 16 residues. V was pared by 3 bases and J by 3 bases, with 9 bases of the junction left unmatched. The CDR3 protein is CASSFITSALTDTQYF. The CDR3 coding sequence is TGTGCCAGCAGCTTCATAACTAGCGCCCTAACAGATACGCAGTATTTT.

The chain has TRBV5-6 and TRBJ1-2; D may be TRBD1 (5 bases). The germline CDR1 and CDR2 sequences are SGHDT and YYEEEE. Trimming removed 4 bases at V and 5 bases at J, with 15 bases between. This CDR3 region has 14 residues. CDR3 in amino acids: CASSRSRVAYGYTF. In DNA, the CDR3 is TGTGCCAGCAGCCGAAGCAGGGTTGCTTATGGCTACACCTTC.

V gene TRBV19 combines with J gene TRBJ2-7, with TRBD1 identical over 7 bases. CDR3 length: 16 amino acids. Trimming cost V 3 bases and J 2 bases; bases outside gene matches: 10. Germline values: CDR1 LNHDA, CDR2 SQIVND (reference sequence). In DNA, the CDR3 is TGTGCCAGTAGTATCCACCCAATACAGGGGACCTACGAGCAGTACTTC. This codes for CASSIHPIQGTYEQYF.

This sequence joins TRBV6-2 or TRBV6-3 and TRBJ1-1, with 9 bases identical to TRBD1. With V trimmed by 0 bases and J by 7 bases, 3 bases remained unmatched. CDR1 MNHEY and CDR2 SVGEGT come from the germline V gene. This CDR3 has 14 residues. The CDR3 loop reads CASSYSQGAVEAFF. CDR3 bases: TGTGCCAGCAGTTACTCACAGGGGGCAGTTGAAGCTTTCTTT.

The V call is TRBV2, the J call TRBJ2-2; D not resolved. Germline V gene sequence: CDR1 SNHLY, CDR2 FYNNEI. The CDR3 is made up of 13 amino acids. Trimming cost V 7 bases and J 6 bases, with 12 bases left between them. The CDR3 region has the DNA TGTGCCAGCACAGAGGCCTCGGCCGGGGAGCTGTTTTTT. Protein sequence: CASTEASAGELFF.

V gene TRBV3-1 (or the pseudogene TRBV3-2) combines with J gene TRBJ2-3; perhaps TRBD2 as D (5 bases). CDR3 length: 12 amino acids. Trimming pared 2 bases from V and 7 bases from J, leaving 7 bases between. From germline, CDR1 is LGHDT and CDR2 YNNKEL (reference sequence). CDR3 sequence reads: CASSQREYTQYF. In DNA form, the CDR3 reads TGTGCCAGCAGCCAAAGGGAGTATACGCAGTATTTT.

The rearrangement links TRBV12-3 or TRBV12-4 to TRBJ2-7, with TRBD2 matching 8 bases. The length of the CDR3 is 13 residues. Trimming removed 6 bases from V and 2 bases from J; junction bases left unmatched: 3. CDR3 residues: CASSRGGTYEQYF. The CDR3 DNA reads as TGTGCCAGCAGCCGCGGGGGGACCTACGAGCAGTACTTC.

This sequence joins TRBV10-3 and TRBJ2-3; 10 bases match TRBD2. V lost 8 bases to trimming and J lost 1 base; unmatched junction nucleotides: 6. The CDR3 is 15 residues long. The V gene's germline CDR1 is ENHRY and CDR2 SYGVKD. The CDR3 loop is CAILALAGGTDTQYF. CDR3 DNA sequence: TGTGCCATCTTGGCGCTAGCGGGAGGCACAGATACGCAGTATTTT.

As DNA, the CDR3 is TGTGCCAGCAGCTTTCTAGCGGGGGGGAGCTCCTACAATGAGCAGTTCTTC. This sequence encodes CASSFLAGGSSYNEQFF. V and J are TRBV5-6 and TRBJ2-1; the match to TRBD2 covers 12 bases. This CDR3 is 17 amino acids long. Germline trimming cut 2 bases from V and 0 bases from J; bases unmatched to any gene: 3. CDR1 is SGHDT, CDR2 YYEEEE, per germline. Variable domain in full (rest from reference TRBV5-6 and TRBJ2-1): DAGVTQSPTHLIKTRGQQVTLRCSPKSGHDTVSWYQQALGQGPQFIFQYYEEEERQRGNFPDRFSGHQFPNYSSELNVNALLLGDSALYLCASSFLAGGSSYNEQFFGPGTRLTVL.

This clone was observed a single time. The chain employs TRBV13 and TRBJ2-1; TRBD2 matches at 11 bases. Trimming cost V 5 bases and J 2 bases; bases outside gene matches: 2. The germline gives CDR1 PRHDT, CDR2 FYEKMQ (reference sequence). The length of the CDR3 is 15 residues. CDR3 bases: TGTGCCAGCAGCCGTAGCGGGGGGGCCTACAATGAGCAGTTCTTC. Amino acids: CASSRSGGAYNEQFF.